The next 19 T cell receptor beta chains were all read from a single sample in a study of cytomegalovirus exposure and HLA in healthy donors. The study ran its PCR with 60 Vbeta and 13 Jbeta primers. Clones were read by immunoSEQ multiplex PCR, and TCRdb kept only the in-frame ones, dropping some. The table shows 75,000 to 100,000 clones, with approximately 72% occurring only once. Material: PBMCs. These receptors originate from a woman aged 70-85 years in good health and CMV-seropositive.

The sample holds a few counts of this clone. The chain employs TRBV5-1 and TRBJ2-3, with no clear D. There are 15 residues in the CDR3. Germline V gene data show CDR1 as SGHRS and CDR2 as YFSETQ. V lost 4 bases to trimming and J lost 1 base, with 13 bases between them. CDR3 sequence (DNA): TGCGCCAGCAGCCCTTCTTTTAGTGGCACAGATACGCAGTATTTT. The encoded protein is CASSPSFSGTDTQYF.

This clone has just a few counts. The V call is TRBV7-9, the J call TRBJ1-4; no definite D call. This CDR3 is built from 14 residues. The germline V gene encodes CDR1 SEHNR and CDR2 FQNEAQ (reference sequence). V lost 7 bases and J 8 bases, leaving 17 bases between the germline ends. This chain's CDR3 is CASTAFSGGEKLFF. The CDR3 nucleotides are TGTGCCAGCACAGCATTCTCGGGAGGCGAAAAACTGTTTTTT.

Here the CDR3 reads CASSLNIGGSTDTQYF. CDR3 DNA sequence: TGTGCCAGCAGCTTAAATATCGGCGGGAGCACAGATACGCAGTATTTT. V usage is TRBV7-8 and J usage is TRBJ2-3; D is perhaps TRBD2 (5 bases). Germline lookup yields CDR1 SGHVS and CDR2 FQNEAQ. The V end was cut by 2 bases, the J end by 0 bases, with 12 bases between. This CDR3 is built from 16 residues.

This clone was counted a few times. The rearrangement links TRBV10-1 to TRBJ1-2; D remains unclear. V lost 4 bases to trimming and J lost 7 bases, with 10 bases between them. The CDR3 is made up of 12 amino acids. Per the germline V gene, CDR1 is WNHNN and CDR2 is SYGVQD (reference sequence). DNA for the CDR3: TGCGCCAGCAGTGTTCCAGAGGGTGGCTACACCTTC. Protein: CASSVPEGGYTF.

The V and J genes are TRBV25-1 and TRBJ1-5; 9 positions agree with TRBD1. The CDR3 runs 17 residues. Germline V gene sequence: CDR1 MGHDK, CDR2 SYGVNS. J was trimmed by 2 bases and V by 3 bases; bases with no gene match: 8. CDR3 loop: CASSEERTGDGNQPQHF. CDR3 nucleotides: TGTGCCAGCAGTGAGGAACGGACAGGGGATGGCAATCAGCCCCAGCATTTT. Drawing the rest from reference TRBV25-1 and TRBJ1-5, the complete variable domain is EADIYQTPRYLVIGTGKKITLECSQTMGHDKMYWYQQDPGMELHLIHYSYGVNSTEKGDLSSESTVSRIRTEHFPLTLESARPSHTSQYLCASSEERTGDGNQPQHFGDGTRLSIL.

The CDR3 DNA is TGTGCCAGCAGCTTATCGCGGAACACCGGGGAGCTGTTTTTT. As protein: CASSLSRNTGELFF. The V call is TRBV11-1, the J call TRBJ2-2; D gene ambiguous. The CDR3 loop spans 14 amino acids. The germline CDR1 and CDR2 sequences are SGHAT and FQDESV (reference sequence). Trimming removed 2 bases from V and 1 base from J, with 5 bases in between. The variable domain in full, completed from reference TRBV11-1 and TRBJ2-2, reads EAEVAQSPRYKITEKSQAVAFWCDPISGHATLYWYRQILGQGPELLVQFQDESVVDDSQLPKDRFSAERLKGVDSTLKIQPAELGDSAMYLCASSLSRNTGELFFGEGSRLTVL.

Of note for this clone: The junction shows a germline mismatch at one end, possibly a read error. The chain has TRBV7-7 and TRBJ2-3; possible D gene TRBD2, 5 bases. Looked up from germline, CDR1 is SSHAT and CDR2 is FNYEAQ (reference sequence). The CDR3 has 13 residues. CDR3 amino acids: CASSLAQADTQYF. The CDR3 nucleotides are TGTGCTAGCAGCTTAGCGCAGGCAGATACGCAGTATTTT.

This clone was counted once. V gene TRBV4-2 combines with J gene TRBJ2-4; the D gene is possibly TRBD2 (5 bases). This CDR3 contains 13 residues. V was trimmed by 0 bases and J by 8 bases, leaving 8 bases between them. The germline V gene encodes CDR1 LGHNA and CDR2 YNFKEQ. The CDR3 region has the DNA TGTGCCAGCAGCCAAGAAGTCGGGGACATTCAGTACTTC. This gives the protein CASSQEVGDIQYF.

The genes are TRBV6-4 and TRBJ1-4; D gene ambiguous. Trimming took 6 bases from V and 7 from J, leaving 18 bases between them. From germline, CDR1 is MRHNA and CDR2 SNTAGT. The CDR3 spans 15 residues. CDR3 amino acids: CASRPSGLRGEKLFF. Written as DNA, the CDR3 is TGTGCCAGCAGACCCTCCGGATTACGGGGTGAAAAACTGTTTTTT.

V is TRBV15 and J is TRBJ2-1, with TRBD2 as a possible D gene (6 bases). Germline V gene data show CDR1 as LNHNV and CDR2 as YYDKDF (reference sequence). This CDR3 comprises 15 residues. V was trimmed by 0 bases and J by 6 bases, leaving 12 bases between them. Here the CDR3 reads CATSRDRRRGNEQFF. DNA for the CDR3: TGTGCCACCAGCAGAGATCGGAGGAGGGGCAATGAGCAGTTCTTC.

The chain links TRBV30 to TRBJ1-4; 7 positions match TRBD1. Germline V gene lookup returns CDR1 GTSNPN and CDR2 SVGIG (reference sequence). The CDR3 sequence is 15 residues long. The V segment lost 2 bases and the J segment 10 bases; nucleotides outside the gene matches: 13. CDR3 protein: CAWSLRGTARGKLFF. CDR3 bases: TGTGCCTGGAGTCTACGCGGGACAGCGAGGGGAAAACTGTTTTTT.

This clone was counted between two and nine times. This sequence joins TRBV19 and TRBJ2-2, with TRBD2 matching 7 bases. The CDR3 covers 15 residues. After removal of 6 bases from V and 0 bases from J, the junction contained 4 bases not matched to a gene. CDR1 is LNHDA, CDR2 SQIVND, per germline (reference sequence). The CDR3 coding sequence is TGTGCCAGTAGCTCCGGACTAGCGAACACCGGGGAGCTGTTTTTT. It encodes CASSSGLANTGELFF.

V gene TRBV5-4 combines with J gene TRBJ2-7; 12 nucleotides agree with TRBD1. CDR1 and CDR2 (germline): SGHNT, YYREEE (reference sequence). V trimming: 6 bases; J trimming: 7 bases; junction bases outside the gene matches: 8. CDR3 length: 14 residues. Here the CDR3 reads CASKGQGASEEQYF. CDR3 sequence (DNA): TGTGCCAGCAAGGGACAGGGGGCTTCGGAAGAGCAGTACTTC. The variable domain in full, with the rest retrieved from reference TRBV5-4 and TRBJ2-7, is ETGVTQSPTHLIKTRGQQVTLRCSSQSGHNTVSWYQQALGQGPQFIFQYYREEENGRGNFPPRFSGLQFPNYSSELNVNALELDDSALYLCASKGQGASEEQYFGPGTRLTVT.

The count of this clone is one. The chain links TRBV6-1 to TRBJ2-3; TRBD2 matches 7 bases. CDR1 is MNHNS, CDR2 SASEGT, per germline. The CDR3 is 14 residues long. V dropped 5 bases and J dropped 0; count of bases not matched to a gene: 2. In DNA form, the CDR3 reads TGTGCCAGCAGTAGCGGGGCTAGCACAGATACGCAGTATTTT. Its translation is CASSSGASTDTQYF.

The chain is built from TRBV29-1 and TRBJ2-3, with 13 positions matching TRBD2. The ends lost 6 bases at V and 2 bases at J; junction bases unmatched: 5. In germline, CDR1 is SQVTM, CDR2 ANQGSEA. This CDR3 is 15 amino acids long. In DNA, the CDR3 is TGCAGCGTCCGAGGGACTAGCGGGAACACAGATACGCAGTATTTT. Protein: CSVRGTSGNTDTQYF.

This chain uses TRBV5-1 with TRBJ2-5; 13 bases match TRBD2. CDR1 and CDR2 from the germline V gene are SGHRS and YFSETQ. The CDR3 covers 20 residues. With V trimmed by 3 bases and J by 2 bases, 16 bases remained unmatched. Here the CDR3 reads CASSSVYRTSGRGSQETQYF. The CDR3 coding sequence is TGCGCCAGCAGCTCAGTCTACCGGACTAGCGGGAGAGGGTCACAAGAGACCCAGTACTTC.

This chain uses TRBV19 with TRBJ1-5; D is perhaps TRBD1 (5 bases). This CDR3 contains 16 residues. Between the trimmed V and J ends, which lost 2 bases and 1 base, there was a span of 12 bases. Germline-derived CDR1 and CDR2 are LNHDA and SQIVND (reference sequence). The DNA of the CDR3 is TGTGCCAGTAGTATATTGGCCAGGGTGAGCAATCAGCCCCAGCATTTT. Protein: CASSILARVSNQPQHF.

J is TRBJ2-1 and V is TRBV7-6; 8 nucleotides align to TRBD2. V lost 5 bases to trimming and J lost 0 bases; unmatched junction nucleotides: 12. The CDR3 spans 18 residues. Germline V CDR1 and CDR2: SGHVS, FNYEAQ. CDR3 in amino acids: CASSRVTGGTTSYNEQFF. In nucleotides, the CDR3 is TGTGCCAGCAGCCGAGTGACGGGGGGGACTACCTCCTACAATGAGCAGTTCTTC. The entire variable domain, with the rest obtained from reference TRBV7-6 and TRBJ2-1, is as follows: GAGVSQSPRYKVTKRGQDVALRCDPISGHVSLYWYRQALGQGPEFLTYFNYEAQQDKSGLPNDRFSAERPEGSISTLTIQRTEQRDSAMYRCASSRVTGGTTSYNEQFFGPGTRLTVL.

The chain recombines TRBV2 with TRBJ2-7, with a weak D call TRBD1 (6 bases). Germline loops: CDR1 SNHLY, CDR2 FYNNEI. V was cut by 2 bases and J by 5 bases, with 10 bases left in between. There are 13 residues in the CDR3. The CDR3 protein is CASSEQGWDEQYF. The DNA of the CDR3 is TGTGCCAGCAGTGAACAGGGGTGGGACGAGCAGTACTTC.